This T cell receptor beta chain was obtained from a study of CD8 T cells in ankylosing spondylitis. The study, taken as a whole, reports: According to the report, clones linked to the disease were significantly enriched in matched synovial fluid samples taken from ankylosing spondylitis patients.

In TCRdb, the 5' RACE reads were re-called with MiXCR into one record per CDR3 protein. This repertoire shows 250,000 or so distinct CDR3 sequences, roughly 18% found once; its top ten account for roughly 34%. CDR3 length equals 18 residues. This clonotype was observed a handful of times. Its antigen is unknown. This receptor was obtained from a male donor with ankylosing spondylitis or in good health (not recorded which). Material: blood, either unsorted or a sorted T cell fraction (not recorded which). This chain joins TRBV21-1 and TRBJ2-3; the table assigns TRBD1, which was not confirmed against the DNA. TRBV21-1 is a listed pseudogene. The CDR3 region has the DNA TGTGCCAGCAGCAAAAAGGGGGGGGACAGGGGCCGCACAGATACGCAGTATTTT. Translated, it gives CASSKKGGDRGRTDTQYF.